This record looks at one TCR beta chain sequence and its context. Its antigen remains unknown. This sample was taken from a study of T-cell memory formation after mild COVID-19. In the study overall: TCR clusters showed largely donor specificity.

Trimming pared 5 bases from V and 5 bases from J, leaving 15 bases between. This CDR3 has 14 amino acids. Germline assignment: CDR1 SGHTA and CDR2 FQGTGA. Whole-study results and caveats: Contracting CD4+ clones were located mainly in CM and EM, and CD8+ clones in EMRA. From day 15 to 85, contracting clones were balanced between CD4 and CD8, whereas later expanders leaned toward CD4+.

After 5'RACE with constant-segment primers, TCR alpha and TCR beta cDNA libraries carrying sample barcodes and UMIs were obtained. TCRdb used MiXCR to reprocess the 5' RACE reads, holding one entry per CDR3 protein. The sample carries 300,000 to 350,000 distinct CDR3 sequences, about 13% recorded once. This receptor was identified in a man aged 18 to 30 who had mild COVID-19 (a few samples of this study predate the infection). Cell type and time point are not known. This chain links TRBV7-3 with TRBJ1-2; D gene ambiguous. The sequencing input was PBMCs or a T cell subset sorted from them (not recorded which). This CDR3 is CASSKFPFGYGYTF. Here the CDR3 DNA reads TGTGCCAGCAGCAAATTCCCGTTTGGGTATGGCTACACCTTC. Variable domain in full (rest from reference TRBV7-3 and TRBJ1-2): GAGVSQTPSNKVTEKGKYVELRCDPISGHTALYWYRQSLGQGPEFLIYFQGTGAADDSGLPNDRFFAVRPEGSVSTLKIQRTERGDSAVYLCASSKFPFGYGYTFGSGTRLTVV.